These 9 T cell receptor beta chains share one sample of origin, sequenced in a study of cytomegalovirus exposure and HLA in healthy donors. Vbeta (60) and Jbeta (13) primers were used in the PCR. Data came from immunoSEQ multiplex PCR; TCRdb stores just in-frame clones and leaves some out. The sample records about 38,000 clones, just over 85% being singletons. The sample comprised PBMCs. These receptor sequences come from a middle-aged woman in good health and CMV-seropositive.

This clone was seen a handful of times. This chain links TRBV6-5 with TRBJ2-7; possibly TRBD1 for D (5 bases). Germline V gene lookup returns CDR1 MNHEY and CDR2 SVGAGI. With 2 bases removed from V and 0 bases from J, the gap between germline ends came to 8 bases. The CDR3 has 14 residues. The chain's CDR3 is CASSYRGSSYEQYF. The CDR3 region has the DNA TGTGCCAGCAGTTACAGGGGAAGCTCCTACGAGCAGTACTTC.

The CDR3 coding sequence is TGTGCCAGCAGTGATTGGGACAGCCAGAGGGGCTACACCTTC. The encoded protein is CASSDWDSQRGYTF. The chain has TRBV25-1 and TRBJ1-2, with TRBD1 matching over 7 bases. This CDR3 is built from 14 residues. J lost 8 bases, V lost 3 bases, and 9 bases had no gene match. CDR1 is MGHDK, CDR2 SYGVNS, per germline.

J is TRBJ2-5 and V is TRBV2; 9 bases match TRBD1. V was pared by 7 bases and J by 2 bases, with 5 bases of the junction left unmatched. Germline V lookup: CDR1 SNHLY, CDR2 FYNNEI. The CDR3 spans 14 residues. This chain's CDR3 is CASIMDRGQETQYF. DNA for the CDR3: TGTGCCAGCATCATGGACAGGGGTCAAGAGACCCAGTACTTC.

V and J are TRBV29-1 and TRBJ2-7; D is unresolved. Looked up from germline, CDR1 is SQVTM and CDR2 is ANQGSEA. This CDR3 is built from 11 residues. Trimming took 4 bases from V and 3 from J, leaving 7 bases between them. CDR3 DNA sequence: TGCAGCGTTGGTGGCAACTACGAGCAGTACTTC. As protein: CSVGGNYEQYF.

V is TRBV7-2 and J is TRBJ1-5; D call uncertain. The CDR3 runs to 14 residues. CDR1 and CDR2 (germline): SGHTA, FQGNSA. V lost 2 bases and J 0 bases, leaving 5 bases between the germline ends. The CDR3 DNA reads TGTGCCAGCAGCTTATTTCATAGCAATCAGCCCCAGCATTTT. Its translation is CASSLFHSNQPQHF.

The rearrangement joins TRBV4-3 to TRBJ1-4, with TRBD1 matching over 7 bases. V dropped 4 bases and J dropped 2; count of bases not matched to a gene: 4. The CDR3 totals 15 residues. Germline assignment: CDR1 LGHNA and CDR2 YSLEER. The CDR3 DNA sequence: TGCGCCAGCAGCCGGGGGGACAGTACTAATGAAAAACTGTTTTTT. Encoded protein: CASSRGDSTNEKLFF.

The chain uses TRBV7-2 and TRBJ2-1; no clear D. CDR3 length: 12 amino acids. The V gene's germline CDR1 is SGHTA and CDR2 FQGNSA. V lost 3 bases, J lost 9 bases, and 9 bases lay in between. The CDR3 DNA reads TGTGCCAGCAGCTTGACTTCCCTTGAGCAGTTCTTC. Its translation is CASSLTSLEQFF.

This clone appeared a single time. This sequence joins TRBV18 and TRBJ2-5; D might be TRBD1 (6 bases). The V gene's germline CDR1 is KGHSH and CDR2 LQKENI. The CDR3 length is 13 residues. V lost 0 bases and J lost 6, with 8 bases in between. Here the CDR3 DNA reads TGTGCCAGCTCACCACCGGGGACAAAGACCCAGTACTTC. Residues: CASSPPGTKTQYF.

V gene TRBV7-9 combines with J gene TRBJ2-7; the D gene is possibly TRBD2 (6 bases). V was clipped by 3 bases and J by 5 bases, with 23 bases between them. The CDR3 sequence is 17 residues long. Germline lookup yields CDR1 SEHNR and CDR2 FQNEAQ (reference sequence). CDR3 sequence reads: CASSFPPMTSGGDEQYF. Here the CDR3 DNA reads TGTGCCAGCAGCTTCCCACCGATGACCTCAGGCGGGGACGAGCAGTACTTC.